This T cell receptor beta chain was documented in a study of T cell changes during pregnancy in multiple sclerosis. Germline V gene lookup returns CDR1 MDHEN and CDR2 SYDVKM. V dropped 3 bases and J dropped 5; count of bases not matched to a gene: 7. The CDR3 length is 15 residues. TCRdb keeps only in-frame clones here, not all; method: immunoSEQ multiplex PCR. Here the sample spans 40,000 or so clones, approximately 92% being singletons. The rearrangement joins TRBV28 to TRBJ2-7, with 10 bases matching TRBD1. The sequence was obtained from a female donor with multiple sclerosis, enrolled in a pregnancy study. This material consisted of CD8+ T cells from peripheral blood mononuclear cells, taken before pregnancy. The CDR3 loop reads CASSFVGTGVDEQYF. The CDR3 nucleotides are TGTGCCAGCAGTTTCGTCGGGACAGGGGTTGACGAGCAGTACTTC.